Following are 28 T cell receptor beta chains from one sample sequenced in a study of identical twins. In TCRdb, the 5' RACE reads were re-called with MiXCR into one record per CDR3 protein. This table holds around 1.7 million distinct CDR3 sequences, under 35% found once. The sequencing sample was made of cord blood. These receptors all come from a newborn girl in good health.

The chain carries TRBV27 and TRBJ2-1; no definite D call. The CDR3 is 15 residues long. V was shortened by 2 bases and J by 0 bases, with 8 bases between the two germline ends. The germline gives CDR1 MNHEY, CDR2 SMNVEV (reference sequence). The CDR3 here is CASSLGPISYNEQFF. CDR3 nucleotide sequence: TGTGCCAGCAGTTTAGGTCCGATCTCCTACAATGAGCAGTTCTTC.

This clonotype was counted at least ten times. The rearrangement uses TRBV12-3 or TRBV12-4 and TRBJ2-1; D is possibly TRBD2 (5 bases). Deletions cut 6 bases from V and 4 bases from J, with 13 bases between. CDR3 size: 14 residues. The CDR3 loop is CASSRSGSYNEQFF. In DNA, the CDR3 is TGTGCCAGCAGCCGCAGCGGTAGTTACAATGAGCAGTTCTTC.

The chain recombines TRBV20-1 with TRBJ2-5; D might be TRBD2 (5 bases). The CDR3 consists of 15 residues. Germline CDR1 is DFQATT and CDR2 is SNEGSKA (reference sequence). The V gene lost 0 bases and the J gene lost 5 bases, with 16 bases spanning the gap. This CDR3 is CSARDPSTSSETQYF. CDR3 nucleotides: TGCAGTGCTAGAGACCCCTCCACTAGTTCGGAGACCCAGTACTTC.

This clonotype was seen only a few times. The V gene is TRBV7-2, the J gene TRBJ2-7; possible D gene TRBD1, 5 bases. Germline CDR1 and CDR2: SGHTA and FQGNSA. The V and J ends lost 2 bases and 4 bases respectively, with 15 bases between them. The CDR3 is 15 residues long. CDR3 residues: CASSLSQGRGYEQYF. DNA of the CDR3: TGTGCCAGCAGCTTATCTCAGGGCCGTGGATACGAGCAGTACTTC.

This clonotype was recorded a few times. V and J are TRBV10-3 and TRBJ2-1; D not resolved. V gave up 3 bases and J gave up 0 bases, with 12 bases separating them. CDR1 and CDR2 from the germline V gene are ENHRY and SYGVKD. The CDR3 contains 16 residues. The CDR3 is CAISEIPLRSYNEQFF. The CDR3 DNA follows: TGTGCCATCAGTGAAATCCCCCTCCGCTCCTACAATGAGCAGTTCTTC.

The CDR3 DNA reads TGTGCCATCAGTGGGGATCAAGCAAACTATGGCTACACCTTC. Translated, it gives CAISGDQANYGYTF. The V gene is TRBV10-3, the J gene TRBJ1-2; D unresolved. The germline gives CDR1 ENHRY, CDR2 SYGVKD. The CDR3 loop spans 14 amino acids. Trimming took 4 bases from V and 2 from J, leaving 11 bases between them.

Points on this clonotype: A much larger clone sits a single nucleotide away, making a read error possible. The V gene is TRBV25-1, the J gene TRBJ2-4, with no clear D. The assigned J gene may be wrong: the sequence end matches TRBJ2-7 better. This CDR3 spans 14 amino acids. Germline-derived CDR1 and CDR2 are MGHDK and SYGVNS. As DNA, the CDR3 is TGTGCCAGCACTGTGTCGGATCCCCCCTGCGAGCAGTACTTC. Its protein is CASTVSDPPCEQYF.

In its sample, this clonotype was seen a few times. The V gene is TRBV20-1, the J gene TRBJ2-1; 9 bases line up with TRBD2. Per germline, CDR1 DFQATT and CDR2 SNEGSKA (reference sequence). V shed 0 bases, J shed 6 bases, and the junction held 9 bases outside the gene matches. This CDR3 is 16 amino acids long. CDR3 sequence (DNA): TGCAGTGCTAGAGACGATGGGGGGACTAGCCCCAATGAGCAGTTCTTC. Translating gives CSARDDGGTSPNEQFF.

In DNA, the CDR3 is TGTGCCAGCAGCAATAGGACAGTCCTCTATGGCTACACCTTC. Translated: CASSNRTVLYGYTF. The chain is built from TRBV7-8 and TRBJ1-2, with a possible D match to TRBD1 (6 bases). V was cut by 5 bases and J by 4 bases, with 14 bases left in between. CDR3 size: 14 residues. Germline V CDR1 and CDR2: SGHVS, FQNEAQ. Complete variable domain (other parts from reference TRBV7-8 and TRBJ1-2): GAGVSQSPRYKVAKRGQDVALRCDPISGHVSLFWYQQALGQGPEFLTYFQNEAQLDKSGLPSDRFFAERPEGSVSTLKIQRTQQEDSAVYLCASSNRTVLYGYTFGSGTRLTVV.

The chain uses TRBV7-8 and TRBJ2-7, with D possibly matching TRBD1 (6 bases). V shed 2 bases and J shed 6 bases, with 11 bases lying between them. The germline V gene encodes CDR1 SGHVS and CDR2 FQNEAQ. The CDR3 is 13 residues long. The chain's CDR3 is CASSLRLQGEQYF. In DNA form, the CDR3 reads TGTGCCAGCAGCTTAAGGTTACAGGGCGAGCAGTACTTC. Drawing the rest from reference TRBV7-8 and TRBJ2-7, the complete variable domain is GAGVSQSPRYKVAKRGQDVALRCDPISGHVSLFWYQQALGQGPEFLTYFQNEAQLDKSGLPSDRFFAERPEGSVSTLKIQRTQQEDSAVYLCASSLRLQGEQYFGPGTRLTVT.

Regarding this clonotype: With a much larger clone just one base away, this may be a read error. V usage is TRBV11-1 and J usage is TRBJ2-5; perhaps D is TRBD1 or TRBD2 (5 bases each). This CDR3 region has 15 residues. Trimming shortened V by 0 bases and J by 11 bases, and 19 bases separated the two germline ends. Germline V gene data show CDR1 as SGHAT and CDR2 as FQDESV (reference sequence). The CDR3 bases are TGTGCCAGCAGCTTAGCGGGGGTTGATAGGAATGAGCAGTACTTC. This translates into CASSLAGVDRNEQYF. Together with reference TRBV11-1 and TRBJ2-5, the CDR3 gives the full variable domain: EAEVAQSPRYKITEKSQAVAFWCDPISGHATLYWYRQILGQGPELLVQFQDESVVDDSQLPKDRFSAERLKGVDSTLKIQPAELGDSAMYLCASSLAGVDRNEQYFGPGTRLLVL.

This clonotype was counted ten times or more. V usage is TRBV5-1 and J usage is TRBJ2-3, with TRBD1 as a possible D gene (6 bases). Trimming left V 0 bases short and J 1 base short, with 6 bases between. Germline V gives CDR1 SGHRS, CDR2 YFSETQ. The length of the CDR3 is 14 residues. CDR3 amino acids: CASSLDRGTDTQYF. In DNA, the CDR3 is TGCGCCAGCAGCTTGGACAGGGGCACAGATACGCAGTATTTT. Full variable domain (rest looked up from reference TRBV5-1 and TRBJ2-3): KAGVTQTPRYLIKTRGQQVTLSCSPISGHRSVSWYQQTPGQGLQFLFEYFSETQRNKGNFPGRFSGRQFSNSRSEMNVSTLELGDSALYLCASSLDRGTDTQYFGPGTRLTVL.

The chain couples TRBV4-2 to TRBJ2-1; 8 bases match TRBD2. CDR1 is LGHNA and CDR2 is YNFKEQ in the germline V gene. CDR3 size: 16 residues. The ends lost 1 base at V and 0 bases at J; junction bases unmatched: 2. The CDR3 sequence: CASSQVGTSSYNEQFF. For the CDR3, the DNA is TGTGCCAGCAGCCAAGTTGGGACTAGCTCCTACAATGAGCAGTTCTTC.

The CDR3 spells CASSPPGDKNTEAFF. CDR3 in DNA: TGTGCCAGCAGCCCCCCAGGGGACAAGAACACTGAAGCTTTCTTT. This sequence joins TRBV21-1 and TRBJ1-1; the table's D call, TRBD1, has no DNA check behind it. TRBV21-1 is shown as a pseudogene. This CDR3 region has 15 residues.

The V gene is TRBV4-2, the J gene TRBJ2-1; D unclear. The J call could be wrong; TRBJ2-7 is a better fit for the DNA end. This CDR3 is 17 amino acids long. Germline assignment: CDR1 LGHNA and CDR2 YNFKEQ. The CDR3 DNA reads TGTGCCAGCAGCCAAGATCGAAGTACAGCCTCCTACAATGAGCAGTACTTC. Translating it yields CASSQDRSTASYNEQYF.

This clonotype was detected only a few times. The rearrangement joins TRBV4-2 to TRBJ2-7; 9 nucleotides match TRBD1. V shed 0 bases and J 3 bases; nucleotides not matched to a gene: 3. The CDR3 contains 15 residues. CDR1 is LGHNA, CDR2 YNFKEQ, per germline. CDR3 nucleotide sequence: TGTGCCAGCAGCCAAGATCCGGGACAGGGCTACGAGCAGTACTTC. Protein sequence: CASSQDPGQGYEQYF.

The V and J genes are TRBV21-1 and TRBJ2-1; the table's D call TRBD1 went unverified against the DNA. TRBV21-1 is a recognized pseudogene. The CDR3 has 13 residues. The CDR3: CASSPPCRYEQFF. CDR3 in DNA: TGTGCCAGCAGCCCCCCTTGCCGTTATGAGCAGTTCTTC.

This clonotype showed up many times. V usage is TRBV6-5 and J usage is TRBJ1-6; TRBD1 matches at 7 bases. Unmatched junction bases numbered 4, after V lost 5 bases and J lost 3 bases. The CDR3 consists of 15 residues. Germline CDR1 is MNHEY and CDR2 is SVGAGI. The CDR3 DNA follows: TGTGCCAGCAGTACCCGGGACAGCTATAATTCACCCCTCCACTTT. It specifies CASSTRDSYNSPLHF.

V is TRBV2 and J is TRBJ2-7, with 8 bases that match TRBD1. The V gene end was trimmed by 6 bases and the J gene end by 2 bases; junction bases not matched to a gene: 6. This CDR3 has 14 amino acids. Per the germline V gene, CDR1 is SNHLY and CDR2 is FYNNEI. CDR3 loop: CASRGQATAYEQYF. The DNA for the CDR3 is TGTGCCAGCAGGGGACAGGCCACAGCCTACGAGCAGTACTTC.

Many counts were recorded for this clonotype. J is TRBJ2-3 and V is TRBV27, with 7 bases matching TRBD2. CDR3 length: 15 amino acids. V lost 8 bases to trimming and J lost 2 bases; unmatched junction nucleotides: 10. Germline-derived CDR1 and CDR2 are MNHEY and SMNVEV (reference sequence). The CDR3 nucleotides read TGTGCCAGCCGATTAGGCGGGAGTTACACAGATACGCAGTATTTT. Protein product: CASRLGGSYTDTQYF.

This clonotype was recorded a few times. The J gene is TRBJ1-5, the V gene TRBV24-1; a possible D gene is TRBD1 (5 bases). The CDR3 covers 15 residues. Germline V gene sequence: CDR1 KGHDR, CDR2 SFDVKD. Trimming shortened V by 4 bases and J by 0 bases, and 9 bases separated the two germline ends. CDR3 in DNA: TGTGCCACCAGTGAGTCGGGGCTTAGCAATCAGCCCCAGCATTTT. It specifies CATSESGLSNQPQHF.

V and J are TRBV20-1 and TRBJ2-7; D may match TRBD1 or TRBD2 (5 bases each). The CDR3 totals 13 residues. The germline gives CDR1 DFQATT, CDR2 SNEGSKA (reference sequence). Trimming left V 4 bases short and J 3 bases short, with 13 bases between. The CDR3 DNA reads TGCAGTGCTACCGATCAGAGGGGCTACGAGCAGTACTTC. This sequence encodes CSATDQRGYEQYF.

This clonotype was seen a few times. The chain has TRBV5-1 and TRBJ2-5; no firm D call. CDR1 is SGHRS and CDR2 is YFSETQ in the germline V gene. V was pared by 0 bases and J by 5 bases, with 11 bases between. There are 14 residues in the CDR3. The CDR3 DNA follows: TGCGCCAGCAGCTTGGGAACGTTTCGGGAGACCCAGTACTTC. This codes for CASSLGTFRETQYF. Drawing the rest from reference TRBV5-1 and TRBJ2-5, the complete variable domain is KAGVTQTPRYLIKTRGQQVTLSCSPISGHRSVSWYQQTPGQGLQFLFEYFSETQRNKGNFPGRFSGRQFSNSRSEMNVSTLELGDSALYLCASSLGTFRETQYFGPGTRLLVL.

This clonotype appeared many times. J is TRBJ1-2 and V is TRBV6-1, with D maybe TRBD1 (6 bases). With 4 bases removed from V and 4 bases from J, the gap between germline ends came to 10 bases. Germline assignment: CDR1 MNHNS and CDR2 SASEGT. The CDR3 consists of 13 residues. CDR3 protein: CASSVDSAYGYTF. The CDR3 DNA reads TGTGCCAGCAGTGTGGACAGCGCCTATGGCTACACCTTC.

This chain joins TRBV4-1 and TRBJ2-1; D is ambiguous. The CDR3 covers 17 residues. Germline loops: CDR1 MGHRA, CDR2 YSYEKL. V was trimmed by 1 base and J by 1 base, leaving 14 bases between them. CDR3 nucleotides: TGCGCCAGCAGCCAAGTCGGCCGGGTGGGTTCCTACAATGAGCAGTTCTTC. Residues: CASSQVGRVGSYNEQFF.

The chain is built from TRBV20-1 and TRBJ2-7, with D possibly matching TRBD2 (7 bases). The V end lost 3 bases, the J end lost 7 bases, and 16 bases lay between the germline ends. The CDR3 spans 13 residues. Germline values: CDR1 DFQATT, CDR2 SNEGSKA (reference sequence). In nucleotides, the CDR3 is TGCAGTGCTAGCTGGGGGCGGGAGAATGAGCAGTACTTC. Its protein is CSASWGRENEQYF.

This clonotype occurred a few times. This rearrangement joins TRBV9 to TRBJ2-5; D is possibly TRBD1 or TRBD2 (5 bases each). Trimming shortened V by 4 bases and J by 5 bases, and 15 bases separated the two germline ends. The CDR3 consists of 14 residues. The V gene's germline CDR1 is SGDLS and CDR2 YYNGEE. In DNA form, the CDR3 reads TGTGCCAGCAGCACCCGGGGCCACGTCGAGACCCAGTACTTC. This gives the protein CASSTRGHVETQYF.

The CDR3 coding sequence is TGTGCCAGCAGCTTCGAAGGCTACTACAATGAGCAGTTCTTC. Translating it yields CASSFEGYYNEQFF. The V gene is TRBV11-2, the J gene TRBJ2-1, with no clear D. The germline CDR1 and CDR2 sequences are SGHAT and FQNNGV. CDR3 length: 14 amino acids. V lost 3 bases and J lost 3, with 9 bases in between.